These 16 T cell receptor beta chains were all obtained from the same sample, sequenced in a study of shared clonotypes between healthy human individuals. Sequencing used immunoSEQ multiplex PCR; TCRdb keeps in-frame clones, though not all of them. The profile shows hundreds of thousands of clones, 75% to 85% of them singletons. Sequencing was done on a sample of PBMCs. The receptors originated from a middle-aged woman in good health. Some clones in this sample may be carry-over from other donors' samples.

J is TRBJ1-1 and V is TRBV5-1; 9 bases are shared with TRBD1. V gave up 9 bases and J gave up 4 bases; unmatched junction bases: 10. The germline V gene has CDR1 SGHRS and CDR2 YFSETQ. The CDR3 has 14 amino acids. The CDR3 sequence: CATRTGVGPTEAFF. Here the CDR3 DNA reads TGCGCCACTCGGACAGGGGTAGGACCCACTGAAGCTTTCTTT. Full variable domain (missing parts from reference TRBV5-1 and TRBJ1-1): KAGVTQTPRYLIKTRGQQVTLSCSPISGHRSVSWYQQTPGQGLQFLFEYFSETQRNKGNFPGRFSGRQFSNSRSEMNVSTLELGDSALYLCATRTGVGPTEAFFGQGTRLTVV.

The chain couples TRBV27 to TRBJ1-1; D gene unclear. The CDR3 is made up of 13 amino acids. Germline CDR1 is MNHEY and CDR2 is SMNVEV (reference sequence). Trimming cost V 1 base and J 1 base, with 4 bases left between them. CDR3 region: CASSLLGNTEAFF. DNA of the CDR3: TGTGCCAGCAGTTTATTGGGGAACACTGAAGCTTTCTTT.

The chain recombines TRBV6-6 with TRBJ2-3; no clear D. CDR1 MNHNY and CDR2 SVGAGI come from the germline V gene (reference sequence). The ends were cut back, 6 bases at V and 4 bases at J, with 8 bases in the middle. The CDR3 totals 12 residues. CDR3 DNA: TGTGCCAGCAGCTCTCAGCCAGATACGCAGTATTTT. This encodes CASSSQPDTQYF.

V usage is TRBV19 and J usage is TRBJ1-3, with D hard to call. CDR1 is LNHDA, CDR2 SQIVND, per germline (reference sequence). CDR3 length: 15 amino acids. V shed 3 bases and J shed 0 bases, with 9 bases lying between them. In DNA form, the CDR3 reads TGTGCCAGTAGTATCGCCCAATACTCTGGAAACACCATATATTTT. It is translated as CASSIAQYSGNTIYF.

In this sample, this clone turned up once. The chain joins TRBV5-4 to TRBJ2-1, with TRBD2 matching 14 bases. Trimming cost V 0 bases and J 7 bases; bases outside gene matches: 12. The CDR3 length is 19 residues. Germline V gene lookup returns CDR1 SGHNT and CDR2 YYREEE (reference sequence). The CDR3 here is CASSLGGLAGALQENEQFF. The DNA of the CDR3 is TGTGCCAGCAGCTTGGGGGGACTAGCGGGAGCCCTCCAGGAGAATGAGCAGTTCTTC.

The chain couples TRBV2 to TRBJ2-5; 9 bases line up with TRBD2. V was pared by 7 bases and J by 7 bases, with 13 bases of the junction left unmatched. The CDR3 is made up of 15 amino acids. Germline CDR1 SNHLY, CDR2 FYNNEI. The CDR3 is CASTSRGRALGTQYF. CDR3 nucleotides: TGTGCCAGCACTAGCCGCGGGAGGGCCCTGGGGACCCAGTACTTC.

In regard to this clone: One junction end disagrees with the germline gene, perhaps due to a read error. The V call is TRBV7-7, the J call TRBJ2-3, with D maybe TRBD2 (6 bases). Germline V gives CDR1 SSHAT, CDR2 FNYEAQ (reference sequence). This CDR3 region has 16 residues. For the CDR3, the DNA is TGTGCTAGCAGCTTAGGGCTAGAGCGGGGCACAGATACGCAGTATTTT. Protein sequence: CASSLGLERGTDTQYF.

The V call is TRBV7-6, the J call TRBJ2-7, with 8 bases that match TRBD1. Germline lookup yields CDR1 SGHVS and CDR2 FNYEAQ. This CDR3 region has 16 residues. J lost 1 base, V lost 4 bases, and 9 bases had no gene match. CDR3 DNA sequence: TGTGCCAGCAGCTCCCTCGGACAGGGTGGGTCCTACGAGCAGTACTTC. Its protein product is CASSSLGQGGSYEQYF.

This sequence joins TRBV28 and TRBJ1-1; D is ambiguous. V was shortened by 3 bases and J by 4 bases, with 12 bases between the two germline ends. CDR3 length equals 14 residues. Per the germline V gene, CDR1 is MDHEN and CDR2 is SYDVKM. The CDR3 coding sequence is TGTGCCAGCAGTTTCCCCGGCGAGGGCACTGAAGCTTTCTTT. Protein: CASSFPGEGTEAFF.

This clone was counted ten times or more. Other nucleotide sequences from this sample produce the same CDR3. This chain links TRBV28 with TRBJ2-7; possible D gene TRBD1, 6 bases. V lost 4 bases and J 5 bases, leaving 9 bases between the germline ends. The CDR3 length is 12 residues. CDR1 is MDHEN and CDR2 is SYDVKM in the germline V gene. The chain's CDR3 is CASSSNRDEQYF. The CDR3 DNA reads TGTGCCAGCAGTTCAAACAGGGACGAGCAGTACTTC.

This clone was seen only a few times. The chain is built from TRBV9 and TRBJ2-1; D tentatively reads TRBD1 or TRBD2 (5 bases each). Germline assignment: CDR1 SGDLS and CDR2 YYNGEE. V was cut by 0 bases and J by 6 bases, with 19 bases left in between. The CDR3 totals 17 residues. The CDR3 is CASSVAGTAPIGNEQFF. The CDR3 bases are TGTGCCAGCAGCGTAGCCGGGACCGCTCCTATTGGCAATGAGCAGTTCTTC. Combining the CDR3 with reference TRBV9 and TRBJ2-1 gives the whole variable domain DSGVTQTPKHLITATGQRVTLRCSPRSGDLSVYWYQQSLDQGLQFLIQYYNGEERAKGNILERFSAQQFPDLHSELNLSSLELGDSALYFCASSVAGTAPIGNEQFFGPGTRLTVL.

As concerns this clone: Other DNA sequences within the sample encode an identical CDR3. The CDR3 loop is CASSLRQGAETQYF. The CDR3 DNA reads as TGTGCCAGCAGCTTACGGCAGGGGGCGGAGACCCAGTACTTC. J is TRBJ2-5 and V is TRBV7-2, with TRBD1 matching 8 bases. V trimming: 2 bases; J trimming: 5 bases; junction bases outside the gene matches: 4. The germline CDR1 and CDR2 sequences are SGHTA and FQGNSA. CDR3 length: 14 residues. Combining the CDR3 with reference TRBV7-2 and TRBJ2-5 gives the whole variable domain GAGVSQSPSNKVTEKGKDVELRCDPISGHTALYWYRQSLGQGLEFLIYFQGNSAPDKSGLPSDRFSAERTGGSVSTLTIQRTQQEDSAVYLCASSLRQGAETQYFGPGTRLLVL.

The CDR3 spells CASSLSGQGYEQYF. DNA for the CDR3: TGTGCCAGCAGCTTGTCGGGACAAGGCTACGAGCAGTACTTC. The chain couples TRBV5-6 to TRBJ2-7; possibly TRBD1 for D (6 bases). V lost 1 base and J lost 3, with 11 bases in between. This CDR3 has 14 residues. Germline CDR1 reads SGHDT; CDR2 reads YYEEEE.

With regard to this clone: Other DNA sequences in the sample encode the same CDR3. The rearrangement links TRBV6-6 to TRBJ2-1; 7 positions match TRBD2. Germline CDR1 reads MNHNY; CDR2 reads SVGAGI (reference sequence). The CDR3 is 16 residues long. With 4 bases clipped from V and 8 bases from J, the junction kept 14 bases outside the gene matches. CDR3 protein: CASSSYRLAGGDEQFF. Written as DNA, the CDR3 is TGTGCCAGCAGTTCGTATCGACTAGCCGGTGGCGATGAGCAGTTCTTC.

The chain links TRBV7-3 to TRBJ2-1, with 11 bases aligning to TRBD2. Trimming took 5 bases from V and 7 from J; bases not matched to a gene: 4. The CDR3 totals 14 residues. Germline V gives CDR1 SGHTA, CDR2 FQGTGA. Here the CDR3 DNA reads TGTGCCAGCAGCCGACTAGCGGGATCGAATGAGCAGTTCTTC. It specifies CASSRLAGSNEQFF.

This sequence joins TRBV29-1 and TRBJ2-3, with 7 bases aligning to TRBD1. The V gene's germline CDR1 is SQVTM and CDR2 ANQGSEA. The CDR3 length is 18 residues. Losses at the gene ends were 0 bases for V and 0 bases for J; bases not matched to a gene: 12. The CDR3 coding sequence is TGCAGCGTTGAAGATCGGAGGATCGGGACAGTTAGCACAGATACGCAGTATTTT. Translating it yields CSVEDRRIGTVSTDTQYF.